The 25 T cell receptor beta chains below come from one sample, sequenced in a study of OX40 agonist ivuxolimab in advanced cancers. Library method: the immunoSEQ multiplex PCR assay. Not all clones reach the TCRdb copy of this immuneACCESS table, which keeps in-frame sequences only. Checked studies attribute under half of the gap to unresolved V genes and leave the rest unexplained. This sample has just over 80,000 clones in its table, and 70% to 90% of those were observed once. The biggest ten clones account for more than 0.6% of the sample. The material was CD4+ or CD8+ T cells sorted from blood, obtained in a trial of the OX40 agonist ivuxolimab. These receptors were obtained from an adult with an advanced solid tumor such as melanoma, head and neck, liver or kidney cancer.

The gene calls are TRBV7-9 and TRBJ2-5, with 8 bases aligning to TRBD1. V was clipped by 4 bases and J by 3 bases; unmatched bases: 4. The CDR3 contains 14 residues. Germline V gene lookup returns CDR1 SEHNR and CDR2 FQNEAQ (reference sequence). The CDR3 is CASSSRQGKETQYF. DNA for the CDR3: TGTGCCAGCAGCTCCCGACAGGGGAAAGAGACCCAGTACTTC.

The chain combines TRBV7-8 with TRBJ1-6, with a possible D match to TRBD1 (5 bases). The CDR3 is made up of 16 amino acids. Germline CDR1 SGHVS, CDR2 FQNEAQ. The germline V and J ends were trimmed by 5 bases and 0 bases, with 11 bases remaining between them. CDR3 bases: TGTGCCAGCAGCCTGGACACGCGCTCCTATAATTCACCCCTCCACTTT. Protein: CASSLDTRSYNSPLHF.

The chain recombines TRBV6-1 with TRBJ1-1; possibly TRBD1 for D (6 bases). Per the germline V gene, CDR1 is MNHNS and CDR2 is SASEGT. The CDR3 has 15 residues. The V end was cut by 3 bases, the J end by 1 base, with 12 bases between. The CDR3: CASSDKRQANTEAFF. In DNA form, the CDR3 reads TGTGCCAGCAGTGACAAGAGACAGGCGAACACTGAAGCTTTCTTT.

This clone was seen only once. V usage is TRBV4-2 and J usage is TRBJ2-7, with 12 bases fitting TRBD2. V shed 5 bases and J 2 bases; nucleotides not matched to a gene: 4. The germline CDR1 and CDR2 sequences are LGHNA and YNFKEQ. The CDR3 is 15 residues long. The CDR3 DNA reads TGTGCCAGCAGCTTGACTAGCGGGGGCCCCTACGAGCAGTACTTC. Translated, it gives CASSLTSGGPYEQYF.

The chain uses TRBV20-1 and TRBJ2-7, with D possibly being TRBD1 (5 bases). V was clipped by 3 bases and J by 8 bases, with 11 bases between them. The CDR3 has 11 residues. Looked up from germline, CDR1 is DFQATT and CDR2 is SNEGSKA (reference sequence). The CDR3 is CSASFRGKQYF. CDR3 nucleotides: TGCAGTGCTAGTTTTAGGGGAAAGCAGTACTTC.

The J gene is TRBJ1-2, the V gene TRBV5-1; 7 bases map to TRBD1. The CDR3 extends over 17 amino acids. V was pared by 7 bases and J by 2 bases, with 17 bases of the junction left unmatched. Germline V lookup: CDR1 SGHRS, CDR2 YFSETQ. CDR3 loop: CASRQGSALHQNYGYTF. The CDR3 bases are TGCGCCAGCCGACAGGGTTCTGCCCTACACCAAAACTATGGCTACACCTTC. The full variable domain, its missing parts supplied by reference TRBV5-1 and TRBJ1-2, is KAGVTQTPRYLIKTRGQQVTLSCSPISGHRSVSWYQQTPGQGLQFLFEYFSETQRNKGNFPGRFSGRQFSNSRSEMNVSTLELGDSALYLCASRQGSALHQNYGYTFGSGTRLTVV.

The chain joins TRBV19 to TRBJ1-4; tentatively, D is TRBD1 (5 bases). This CDR3 is 14 amino acids long. Germline V gene data show CDR1 as LNHDA and CDR2 as SQIVND (reference sequence). V was trimmed by 3 bases and J by 3 bases, leaving 8 bases between them. The CDR3 coding sequence is TGTGCCAGTAGTATGGGGGAGGCTAATGAAAAACTGTTTTTT. Amino acid sequence: CASSMGEANEKLFF.

This clone has only a few counts. This chain joins TRBV29-1 and TRBJ1-3; tentatively, D is TRBD1 (6 bases). Germline CDR1 is SQVTM and CDR2 is ANQGSEA. This CDR3 has 11 residues. V lost 7 bases and J 4 bases, leaving 8 bases between the germline ends. The CDR3 here is CSAGQGNTIYF. The CDR3 DNA follows: TGCAGCGCAGGACAGGGAAACACCATATATTTT.

V usage is TRBV6-5 and J usage is TRBJ1-1; 8 bases map to TRBD1. The germline CDR1 and CDR2 sequences are MNHEY and SVGAGI. Germline trimming cut 6 bases from V and 4 bases from J; bases unmatched to any gene: 4. The CDR3 runs 13 residues. In DNA, the CDR3 is TGTGCCAGCAGCTTAACAGGGGGCACTGAAGCTTTCTTT. Residues: CASSLTGGTEAFF.

This chain joins TRBV6-6 and TRBJ1-1, with D uncertain. CDR3 size: 14 residues. Germline V gene data show CDR1 as MNHNY and CDR2 as SVGAGI (reference sequence). V gave up 6 bases and J gave up 0 bases, with 11 bases separating them. The CDR3 spells CASSHGRMNTEAFF. In nucleotides, the CDR3 is TGTGCCAGCAGCCATGGACGCATGAACACTGAAGCTTTCTTT.

The V call is TRBV11-2, the J call TRBJ1-4, with D possibly TRBD1 on 6 matching bases. Per germline, CDR1 SGHAT and CDR2 FQNNGV. V lost 0 bases and J lost 5, with 16 bases in between. The CDR3 loop spans 17 amino acids. The CDR3 spells CASSLDLYSQGNEKLFF. The DNA for the CDR3 is TGTGCCAGCAGCTTAGATCTCTATTCTCAGGGGAATGAAAAACTGTTTTTT.

The CDR3: CASSLQPSGNHEQFF. The CDR3 coding sequence is TGTGCCAGCAGCTTACAGCCTAGCGGGAACCATGAGCAGTTCTTC. The V and J genes are TRBV7-3 and TRBJ2-1, with 9 bases that match TRBD2. This CDR3 region has 15 residues. Trimming cost V 2 bases and J 8 bases; bases outside gene matches: 7. Per germline, CDR1 SGHTA and CDR2 FQGTGA.

The V gene is TRBV29-1, the J gene TRBJ1-2; TRBD1 aligns across 8 bases. Germline V gene data show CDR1 as SQVTM and CDR2 as ANQGSEA. V trimming: 7 bases; J trimming: 10 bases; junction bases outside the gene matches: 11. This CDR3 region has 12 residues. The CDR3 sequence is CSAPQGQGSYTF. CDR3 nucleotide sequence: TGCAGCGCCCCACAAGGACAGGGATCCTACACCTTC.

The J gene is TRBJ1-1, the V gene TRBV29-1, with D hard to call. V lost 4 bases and J lost 4, with 10 bases in between. Germline CDR1 is SQVTM and CDR2 is ANQGSEA. This CDR3 has 12 residues. The CDR3 DNA sequence: TGCAGCGTTGTGGATTGGGGCACTGAAGCTTTCTTT. Translated, it gives CSVVDWGTEAFF.

This chain links TRBV10-3 with TRBJ2-3; 10 bases map to TRBD2. J lost 1 base, V lost 1 base, and 5 bases had no gene match. The CDR3 covers 17 residues. The germline CDR1 and CDR2 sequences are ENHRY and SYGVKD. The CDR3 bases are TGTGCCATCAGTGAGTTTCAAGCGGGAGGGGGCACAGATACGCAGTATTTT. Encoded protein: CAISEFQAGGGTDTQYF.

The chain has TRBV30 and TRBJ2-1, with TRBD1 matching 9 bases. Looked up from germline, CDR1 is GTSNPN and CDR2 is SVGIG (reference sequence). CDR3 length equals 13 residues. V was pared by 5 bases and J by 7 bases, with 6 bases of the junction left unmatched. DNA of the CDR3: TGTGCCTGGGCCGGACAGGGGAGGAATGAGCAGTTCTTC. Its translation: CAWAGQGRNEQFF.

V gene TRBV7-2 combines with J gene TRBJ2-3; 10 nucleotides line up with TRBD2. The CDR3 length is 15 residues. Losses at the gene ends were 0 bases for V and 5 bases for J; bases not matched to a gene: 2. From germline, CDR1 is SGHTA and CDR2 FQGNSA. Written as DNA, the CDR3 is TGTGCCAGCAGCTTAGCAGCGGGGGGGCTAGATACGCAGTATTTT. Translated: CASSLAAGGLDTQYF.

The chain carries TRBV7-8 and TRBJ2-3, with D uncertain. The CDR3 totals 14 residues. Trimming pared 1 base from V and 0 bases from J, leaving 5 bases between. Per the germline V gene, CDR1 is SGHVS and CDR2 is FQNEAQ. CDR3 DNA sequence: TGTGCCAGCAGCTTAGACCGCAGCACAGATACGCAGTATTTT. It translates to CASSLDRSTDTQYF.

V is TRBV30 and J is TRBJ2-1; the D call may be TRBD1 or TRBD2 (5 bases each). V was trimmed by 4 bases and J by 11 bases, leaving 18 bases between them. CDR1 GTSNPN and CDR2 SVGIG come from the germline V gene (reference sequence). The CDR3 length is 13 residues. CDR3 in DNA: TGTGCCTGGAAGGGACCCACCGGGATTCAGCAGTTCTTC. Residues: CAWKGPTGIQQFF.

This chain joins TRBV30 and TRBJ2-7; D gene unclear. CDR1 is GTSNPN and CDR2 is SVGIG in the germline V gene (reference sequence). The CDR3 runs 11 residues. V was cut by 1 base and J by 5 bases, with 6 bases left in between. The chain's CDR3 is CAWSEGHEQYF. The CDR3 region has the DNA TGTGCCTGGAGTGAGGGTCACGAGCAGTACTTC.

The CDR3 nucleotides are TGTGCCAGCACCGCCGGGGGCGGTACTGAAGCTTTCTTT. It yields the protein CASTAGGGTEAFF. This chain uses TRBV5-6 with TRBJ1-1; D may be TRBD1 (6 bases). This CDR3 is built from 13 residues. V shed 6 bases and J shed 5 bases, with 14 bases lying between them. Germline V CDR1 and CDR2: SGHDT, YYEEEE.

This chain connects TRBV29-1 to TRBJ1-1; the D gene is possibly TRBD1 (6 bases). The CDR3 spans 13 residues. The germline gives CDR1 SQVTM, CDR2 ANQGSEA. The V gene lost 0 bases and the J gene lost 4 bases, with 9 bases spanning the gap. This CDR3 reads CSVEDGGGTEAFF. In nucleotides, the CDR3 is TGCAGCGTTGAAGATGGAGGGGGCACTGAAGCTTTCTTT.

The gene calls are TRBV10-3 and TRBJ2-2, with TRBD1 matching over 8 bases. The J segment lost 3 bases and the V segment lost 0 bases, leaving 3 bases of the junction unmatched. The CDR3 contains 16 residues. Germline loops: CDR1 ENHRY, CDR2 SYGVKD. CDR3 in DNA: TGTGCCATCAGTGAGTCAGGACAGGGTTACACCGGGGAGCTGTTTTTT. Its protein product is CAISESGQGYTGELFF.

This clone was counted between two and nine times. V gene TRBV19 combines with J gene TRBJ1-5, with D uncertain. Germline V lookup: CDR1 LNHDA, CDR2 SQIVND (reference sequence). Deletions cut 7 bases from V and 9 bases from J, with 16 bases between. The CDR3 length is 13 residues. CDR3 loop: CASNGGPGSPQHF. The DNA for the CDR3 is TGTGCCAGTAACGGAGGCCCGGGATCGCCCCAGCATTTT.

The chain is built from TRBV6-1 and TRBJ1-5, with TRBD1 as a possible D gene (6 bases). There are 15 residues in the CDR3. Per the germline V gene, CDR1 is MNHNS and CDR2 is SASEGT. Trimming stripped 8 bases from V and 1 base from J, with 15 bases between. The CDR3 region is CASRVGTPSNQPQHF. The DNA of the CDR3 is TGTGCCAGCCGAGTCGGGACACCCAGCAATCAGCCCCAGCATTTT.